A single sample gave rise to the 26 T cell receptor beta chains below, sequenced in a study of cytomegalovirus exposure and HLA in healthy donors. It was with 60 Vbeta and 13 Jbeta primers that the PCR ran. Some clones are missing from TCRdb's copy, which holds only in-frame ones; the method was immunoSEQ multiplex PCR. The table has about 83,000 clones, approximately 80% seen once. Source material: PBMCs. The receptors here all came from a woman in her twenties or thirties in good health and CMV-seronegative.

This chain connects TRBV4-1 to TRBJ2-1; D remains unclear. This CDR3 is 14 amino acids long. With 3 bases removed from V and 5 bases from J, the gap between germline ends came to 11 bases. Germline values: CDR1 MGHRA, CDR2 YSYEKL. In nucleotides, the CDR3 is TGCGCCAGCAGCCAGCCCCCCTCGGACAATGAGCAGTTCTTC. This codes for CASSQPPSDNEQFF.

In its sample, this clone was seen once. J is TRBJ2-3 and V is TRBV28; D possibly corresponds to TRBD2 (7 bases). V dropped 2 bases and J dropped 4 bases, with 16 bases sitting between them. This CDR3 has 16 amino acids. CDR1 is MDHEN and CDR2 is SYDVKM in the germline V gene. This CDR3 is CASSLPSGRGADTQYF. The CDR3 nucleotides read TGTGCCAGCAGTTTACCGTCAGGGAGGGGGGCAGATACGCAGTATTTT.

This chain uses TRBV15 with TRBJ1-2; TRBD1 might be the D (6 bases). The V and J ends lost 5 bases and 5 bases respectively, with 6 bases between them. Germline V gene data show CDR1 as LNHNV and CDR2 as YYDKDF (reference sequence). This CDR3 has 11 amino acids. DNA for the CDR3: TGTGCCACCAGCCAGGGGTATGGCTACACCTTC. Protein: CATSQGYGYTF. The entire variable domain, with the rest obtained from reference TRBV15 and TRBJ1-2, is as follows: DAMVIQNPRYQVTQFGKPVTLSCSQTLNHNVMYWYQQKSSQAPKLLFHYYDKDFNNEADTPDNFQSRRPNTSFCFLDIRSPGLGDTAMYLCATSQGYGYTFGSGTRLTVV.

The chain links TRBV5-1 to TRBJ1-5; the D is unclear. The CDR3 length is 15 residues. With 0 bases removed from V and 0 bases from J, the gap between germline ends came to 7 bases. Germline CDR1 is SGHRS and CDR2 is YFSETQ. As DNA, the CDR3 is TGCGCCAGCAGCTTGGTCGGTGTTAGCAATCAGCCCCAGCATTTT. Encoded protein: CASSLVGVSNQPQHF.

In DNA form, the CDR3 reads TGTGCTAGTGCTTCGACATTGAGCACAGATACGCAGTATTTT. As protein: CASASTLSTDTQYF. This sequence joins TRBV12-5 and TRBJ2-3; D is unclear. Per the germline V gene, CDR1 is LGHNT and CDR2 is FRNRAP. CDR3 length equals 14 residues. Trimming cost V 7 bases and J 0 bases, with 11 bases left between them.

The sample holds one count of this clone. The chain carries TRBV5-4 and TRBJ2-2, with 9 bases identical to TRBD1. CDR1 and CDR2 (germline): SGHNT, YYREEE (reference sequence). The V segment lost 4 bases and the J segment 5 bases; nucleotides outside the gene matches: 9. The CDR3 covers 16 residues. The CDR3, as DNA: TGTGCCAGCAGCAACCCGGGACAGGGAGGGACCGGGGAGCTGTTTTTT. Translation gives CASSNPGQGGTGELFF.

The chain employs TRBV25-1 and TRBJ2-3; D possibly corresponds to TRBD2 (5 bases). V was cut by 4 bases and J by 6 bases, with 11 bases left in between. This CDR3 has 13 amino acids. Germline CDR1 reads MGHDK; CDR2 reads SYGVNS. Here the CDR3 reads CASSAWERDTQYF. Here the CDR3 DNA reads TGTGCCAGCAGTGCATGGGAGAGGGATACGCAGTATTTT.

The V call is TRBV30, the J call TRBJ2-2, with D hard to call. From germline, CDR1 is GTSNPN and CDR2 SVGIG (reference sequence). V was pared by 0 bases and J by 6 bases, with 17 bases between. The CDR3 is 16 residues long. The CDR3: CAWSVLRLIRSGELFF. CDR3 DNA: TGTGCCTGGAGTGTACTTCGCCTGATCCGGTCCGGGGAGCTGTTTTTT.

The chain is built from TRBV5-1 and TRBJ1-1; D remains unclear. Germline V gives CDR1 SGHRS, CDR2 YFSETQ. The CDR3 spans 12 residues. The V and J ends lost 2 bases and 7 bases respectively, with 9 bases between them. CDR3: CASSFNSNEAFF. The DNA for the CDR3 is TGCGCCAGCAGCTTTAACAGCAATGAAGCTTTCTTT.

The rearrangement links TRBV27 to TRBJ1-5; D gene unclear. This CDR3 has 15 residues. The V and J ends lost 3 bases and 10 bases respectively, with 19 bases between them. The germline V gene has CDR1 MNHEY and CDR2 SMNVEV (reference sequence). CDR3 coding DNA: TGTGCCAGCAGTTTTCATGGTAGCTCGCCCGCTCCCCAGCATTTT. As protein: CASSFHGSSPAPQHF.

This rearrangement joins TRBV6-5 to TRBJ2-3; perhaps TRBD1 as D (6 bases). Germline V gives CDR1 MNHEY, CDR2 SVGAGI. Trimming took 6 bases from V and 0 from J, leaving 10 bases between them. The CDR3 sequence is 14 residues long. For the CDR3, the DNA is TGTGCCAGCAGACAGACAGGTAGCACAGATACGCAGTATTTT. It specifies CASRQTGSTDTQYF.

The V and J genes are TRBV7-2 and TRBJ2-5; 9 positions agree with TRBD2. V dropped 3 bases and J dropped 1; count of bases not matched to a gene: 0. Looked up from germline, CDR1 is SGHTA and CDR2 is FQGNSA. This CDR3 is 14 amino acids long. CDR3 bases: TGTGCCAGCAGCTTGACTAGCGGCCAAGAGACCCAGTACTTC. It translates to CASSLTSGQETQYF. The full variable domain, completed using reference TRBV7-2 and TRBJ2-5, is GAGVSQSPSNKVTEKGKDVELRCDPISGHTALYWYRQSLGQGLEFLIYFQGNSAPDKSGLPSDRFSAERTGGSVSTLTIQRTQQEDSAVYLCASSLTSGQETQYFGPGTRLLVL.

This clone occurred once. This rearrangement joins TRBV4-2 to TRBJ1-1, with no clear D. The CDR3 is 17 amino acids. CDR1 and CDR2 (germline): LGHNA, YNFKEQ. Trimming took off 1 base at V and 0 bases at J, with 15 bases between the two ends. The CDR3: CASSQGHQRWMNTEAFF. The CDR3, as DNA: TGTGCCAGCAGCCAAGGCCACCAGCGGTGGATGAACACTGAAGCTTTCTTT.

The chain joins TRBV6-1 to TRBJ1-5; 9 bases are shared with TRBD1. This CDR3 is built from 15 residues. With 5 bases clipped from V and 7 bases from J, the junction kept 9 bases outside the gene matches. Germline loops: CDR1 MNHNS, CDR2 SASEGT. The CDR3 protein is CASSSSGQGRQPQHF. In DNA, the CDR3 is TGTGCCAGCAGTTCATCTGGACAGGGGAGGCAGCCCCAGCATTTT.

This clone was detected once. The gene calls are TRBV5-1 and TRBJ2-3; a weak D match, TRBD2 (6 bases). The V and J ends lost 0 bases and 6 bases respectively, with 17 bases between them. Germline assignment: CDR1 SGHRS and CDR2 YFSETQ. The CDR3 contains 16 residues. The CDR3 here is CASSLGRDLQYDTQYF. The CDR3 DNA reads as TGCGCCAGCAGCTTGGGGCGGGACCTGCAGTACGATACGCAGTATTTT.

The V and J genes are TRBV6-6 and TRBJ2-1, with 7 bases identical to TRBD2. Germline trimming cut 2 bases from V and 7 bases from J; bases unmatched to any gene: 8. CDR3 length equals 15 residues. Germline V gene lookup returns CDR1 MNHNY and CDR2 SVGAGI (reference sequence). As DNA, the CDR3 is TGTGCCAGCAGTTACCCGGCGGGAGTAGAGAATGAGCAGTTCTTC. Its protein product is CASSYPAGVENEQFF.

The CDR3 protein is CASSPSRAPSYEQYF. In DNA, the CDR3 is TGTGCCAGCTCACCAAGCAGGGCGCCGTCCTACGAGCAGTACTTC. The J gene is TRBJ2-7, the V gene TRBV18; the D gene is possibly TRBD1 (5 bases). V lost 2 bases to trimming and J lost 1 base, with 12 bases between them. This CDR3 is 15 amino acids long. Germline CDR1 and CDR2: KGHSH and LQKENI.

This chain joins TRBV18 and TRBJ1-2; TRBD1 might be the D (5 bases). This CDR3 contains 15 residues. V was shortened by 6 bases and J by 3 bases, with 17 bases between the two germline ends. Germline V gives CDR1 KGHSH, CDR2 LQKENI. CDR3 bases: TGTGCCAGCTCGCCCTCCGGGGGTGAAGACTATGGCTACACCTTC. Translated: CASSPSGGEDYGYTF.

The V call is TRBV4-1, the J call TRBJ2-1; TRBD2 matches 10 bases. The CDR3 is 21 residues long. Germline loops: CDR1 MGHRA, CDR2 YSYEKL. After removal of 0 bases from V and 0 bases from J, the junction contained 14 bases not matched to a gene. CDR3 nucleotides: TGCGCCAGCAGCCAAGACCATAGCGGGAGGCGGTACCCTAGCTCCTACAATGAGCAGTTCTTC. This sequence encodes CASSQDHSGRRYPSSYNEQFF.

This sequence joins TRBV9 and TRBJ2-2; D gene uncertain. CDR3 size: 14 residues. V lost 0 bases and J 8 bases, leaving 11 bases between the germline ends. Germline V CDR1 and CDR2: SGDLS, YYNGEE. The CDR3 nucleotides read TGTGCCAGCAGCGTAGCTTTGAGTCCTGGGGAGCTGTTTTTT. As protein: CASSVALSPGELFF.

The CDR3 DNA follows: TGCGCCAGCAGCCAAGAATGGGAGAGCTCCTACGAGCAGTACTTC. This sequence encodes CASSQEWESSYEQYF. This sequence joins TRBV4-1 and TRBJ2-7; TRBD2 might be the D (5 bases). V lost 0 bases and J 0 bases, leaving 9 bases between the germline ends. Germline CDR1 and CDR2: MGHRA and YSYEKL. The CDR3 is 15 amino acids.

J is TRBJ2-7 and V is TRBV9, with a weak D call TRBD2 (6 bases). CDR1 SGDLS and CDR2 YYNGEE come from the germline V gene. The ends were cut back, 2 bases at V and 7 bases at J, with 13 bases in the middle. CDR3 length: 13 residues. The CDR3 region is CASSVLATGEQYF. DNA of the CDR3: TGTGCCAGCAGCGTCCTAGCGACGGGAGAGCAGTACTTC. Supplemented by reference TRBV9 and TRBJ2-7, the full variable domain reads DSGVTQTPKHLITATGQRVTLRCSPRSGDLSVYWYQQSLDQGLQFLIQYYNGEERAKGNILERFSAQQFPDLHSELNLSSLELGDSALYFCASSVLATGEQYFGPGTRLTVT.

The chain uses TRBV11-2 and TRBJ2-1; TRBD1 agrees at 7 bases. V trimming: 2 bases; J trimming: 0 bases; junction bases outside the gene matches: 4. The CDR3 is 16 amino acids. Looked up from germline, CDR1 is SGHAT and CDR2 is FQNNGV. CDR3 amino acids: CASSLFTGVSYNEQFF. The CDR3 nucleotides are TGTGCCAGCAGCTTATTTACAGGGGTCTCCTACAATGAGCAGTTCTTC.

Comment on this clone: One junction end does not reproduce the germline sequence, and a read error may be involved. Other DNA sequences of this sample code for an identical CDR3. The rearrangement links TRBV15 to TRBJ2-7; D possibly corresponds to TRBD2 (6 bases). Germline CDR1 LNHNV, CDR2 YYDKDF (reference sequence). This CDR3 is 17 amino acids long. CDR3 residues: CATSRFGGRRASYEQYF. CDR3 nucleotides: TGTGCCACTAGCAGGTTCGGGGGTCGACGCGCCTCCTACGAGCAGTACTTC.

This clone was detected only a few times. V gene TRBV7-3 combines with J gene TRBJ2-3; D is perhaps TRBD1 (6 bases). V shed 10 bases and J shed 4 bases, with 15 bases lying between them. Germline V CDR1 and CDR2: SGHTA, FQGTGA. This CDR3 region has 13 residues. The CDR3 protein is CANTQGISDTQYF. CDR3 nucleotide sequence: TGTGCCAACACGCAGGGGATCTCAGATACGCAGTATTTT.

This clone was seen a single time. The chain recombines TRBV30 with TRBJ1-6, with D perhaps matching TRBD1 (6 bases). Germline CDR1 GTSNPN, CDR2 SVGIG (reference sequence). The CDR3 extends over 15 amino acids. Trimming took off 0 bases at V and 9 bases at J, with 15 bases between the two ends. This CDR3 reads CAWSVGGGSASPLHF. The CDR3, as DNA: TGTGCCTGGAGTGTAGGGGGGGGATCGGCTTCACCCCTCCACTTT.